These 7 T cell receptor beta chains were sequenced from one sample in a study of response to subunit inactivated influenza vaccine. TCRdb used MiXCR to reprocess the RT-PCR reads, holding one entry per CDR3 protein. The data show about 650,000 distinct CDR3 sequences, 14% seen once. Sequencing used PBMCs from blood, obtained around two weeks before vaccination. The receptors derive from a man in his fifties who received an inactivated influenza vaccine.

V gene TRBV29-1 combines with J gene TRBJ1-4; D perhaps matches TRBD1 (5 bases). V lost 7 bases, J lost 7 bases, and 22 bases lay in between. CDR1 and CDR2 from the germline V gene are SQVTM and ANQGSEA. The CDR3 is 15 residues long. Here the CDR3 reads CSAVAWGLDGEKLFF. The DNA of the CDR3 is TGCAGCGCCGTCGCCTGGGGGTTGGACGGTGAAAAACTGTTTTTT.

V gene TRBV29-1 combines with J gene TRBJ1-5; TRBD1 matches 7 bases. Trimming removed 5 bases from V and 2 bases from J; junction bases left unmatched: 9. Germline values: CDR1 SQVTM, CDR2 ANQGSEA. This CDR3 comprises 15 residues. The DNA of the CDR3 is TGCAGCGTTAGACAGGGCCGGGGTGGCAATCAGCCCCAGCATTTT. This codes for CSVRQGRGGNQPQHF.

This clonotype was detected a few times. The genes are TRBV28 and TRBJ2-5; D is unclear. The CDR3 is 14 amino acids. The germline V gene has CDR1 MDHEN and CDR2 SYDVKM. V was pared by 3 bases and J by 2 bases, with 10 bases between. CDR3 DNA sequence: TGTGCCAGCAGTTTTTGGAACAGTCAAGAGACCCAGTACTTC. Translation: CASSFWNSQETQYF.

This chain links TRBV5-6 with TRBJ1-2, with a weak D call TRBD1 (6 bases). This CDR3 is 18 amino acids long. V was pared by 3 bases and J by 4 bases, with 25 bases between. Germline CDR1 reads SGHDT; CDR2 reads YYEEEE. The DNA for the CDR3 is TGTGCCAGCAGCTCAGGACAGAGAGAAAGATTTAGGAGCTATGGCTACACCTTC. It yields the protein CASSSGQRERFRSYGYTF.

V and J are TRBV10-3 and TRBJ1-2; D is uncertain. This CDR3 region has 12 residues. Germline loops: CDR1 ENHRY, CDR2 SYGVKD. The V end lost 2 bases, the J end lost 6 bases, and 7 bases lay between the germline ends. The CDR3 is CAISETDHGYTF. The CDR3 DNA sequence: TGTGCCATCAGTGAGACGGATCATGGCTACACCTTC.

This clonotype has at least ten counts. The rearrangement joins TRBV27 to TRBJ2-5; 10 nucleotides agree with TRBD1. Germline lookup yields CDR1 MNHEY and CDR2 SMNVEV (reference sequence). V shed 5 bases, J shed 5 bases, and the junction held 11 bases outside the gene matches. The CDR3 consists of 16 residues. CDR3 loop: CASSRGQGPPLETQYF. The CDR3 DNA follows: TGTGCCAGCAGTCGGGGACAGGGGCCCCCGTTGGAGACCCAGTACTTC.

The sample holds a few counts of this clonotype. The rearrangement uses TRBV3-1 and TRBJ2-7; unclear D gene. Germline assignment: CDR1 LGHDT and CDR2 YNNKEL (reference sequence). Trimming stripped 5 bases from V and 3 bases from J, with 20 bases between. CDR3 size: 16 residues. The CDR3 protein is CASSAGISGVFYEQYF. DNA of the CDR3: TGTGCCAGCAGCGCAGGAATCTCTGGAGTATTCTACGAGCAGTACTTC.